What follows describes a single TCR beta chain. This record comes from a study of shared clonotypes between healthy human individuals. Sequenced by immunoSEQ multiplex PCR; TCRdb stores in-frame clones only, minus some. The repertoire holds millions of clones, with roughly 92% as singletons. The study enrolled healthy HIV-negative adults without recent acute infections or vaccinations as donors. V was cut by 3 bases and J by 2 bases, with 5 bases left in between. This CDR3 is 12 amino acids long. Germline CDR1 is SGHNT and CDR2 is YYREEE (reference sequence). Input material: naive CD4+ T cells sorted from blood. Subset denoted: CD45RA+ positively selected. This TCR derives from a man between 18 and 35 years old in good health. The chain employs TRBV5-4 and TRBJ1-1; no reliable D call. The CDR3 sequence is CASSSGNTEAFF. The CDR3 DNA follows: TGTGCCAGCAGCTCGGGAAACACTGAAGCTTTCTTT.